This T cell receptor beta chain was obtained from a study of T-cell memory formation after mild COVID-19. Whole-study context: TCR clusters were largely donor specific. Study outcomes and limitations: Day 15 to 85 contracting clones showed balanced CD4/CD8; day 15 to 37 expanders favored CD4+. Pre-infection memory contained some responding clones, which suggested that cross-reactive memory had joined.

After 5'RACE with constant-segment primers, TCR alpha and TCR beta cDNA libraries carrying sample barcodes and UMIs were obtained. Each CDR3 protein is one row after TCRdb ran MiXCR on the 5' RACE reads. The sample has under 650,000 distinct CDR3 sequences, approximately 19% seen once. This CDR3 has 13 amino acids. V lost 2 bases, J lost 4 bases, and 9 bases lay in between. The germline CDR1 and CDR2 sequences are KGHSH and LQKENI. Comment on this clonotype: Its antigen remains unknown.

The chain combines TRBV18 with TRBJ2-7; D not certain. The source material was PBMCs or a T cell subset sorted from them (not recorded which). This receptor was obtained from an adult woman who had mild COVID-19 (a few samples of this study predate the infection). Cell type and time point are not known. The CDR3 coding sequence is TGTGCCAGCTCACCAGGGTACGGTTACGAGCAGTACTTC. Protein product: CASSPGYGYEQYF.